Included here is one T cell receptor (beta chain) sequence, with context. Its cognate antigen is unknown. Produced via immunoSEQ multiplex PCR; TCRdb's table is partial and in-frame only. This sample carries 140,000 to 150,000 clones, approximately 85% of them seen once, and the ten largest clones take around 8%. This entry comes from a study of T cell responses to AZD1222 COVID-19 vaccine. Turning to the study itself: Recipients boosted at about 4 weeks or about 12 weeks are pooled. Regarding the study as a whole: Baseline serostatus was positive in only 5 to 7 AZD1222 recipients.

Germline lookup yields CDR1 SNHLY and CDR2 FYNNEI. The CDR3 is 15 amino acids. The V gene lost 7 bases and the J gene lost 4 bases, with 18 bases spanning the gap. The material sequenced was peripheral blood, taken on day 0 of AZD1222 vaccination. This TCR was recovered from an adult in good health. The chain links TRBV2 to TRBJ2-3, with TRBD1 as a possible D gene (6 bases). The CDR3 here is CASNPNLYRADTQYF. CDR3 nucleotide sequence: TGTGCCAGCAACCCCAACCTCTACAGGGCAGATACGCAGTATTTT.